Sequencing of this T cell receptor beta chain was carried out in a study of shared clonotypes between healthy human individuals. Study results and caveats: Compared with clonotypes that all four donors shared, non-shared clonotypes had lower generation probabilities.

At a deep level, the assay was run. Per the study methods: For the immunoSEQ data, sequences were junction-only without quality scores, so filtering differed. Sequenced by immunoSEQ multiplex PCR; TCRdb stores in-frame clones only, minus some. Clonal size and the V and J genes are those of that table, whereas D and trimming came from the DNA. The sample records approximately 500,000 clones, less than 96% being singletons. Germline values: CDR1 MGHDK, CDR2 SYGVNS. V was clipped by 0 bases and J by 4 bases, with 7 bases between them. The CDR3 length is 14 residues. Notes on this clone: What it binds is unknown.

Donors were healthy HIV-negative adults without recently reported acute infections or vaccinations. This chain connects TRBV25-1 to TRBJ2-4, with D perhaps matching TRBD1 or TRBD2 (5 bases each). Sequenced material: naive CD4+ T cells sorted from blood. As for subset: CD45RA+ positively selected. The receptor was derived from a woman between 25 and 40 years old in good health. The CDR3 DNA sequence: TGTGCCAGCAGTGAATATGGGGGAAAAAACATTCAGTACTTC. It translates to CASSEYGGKNIQYF.